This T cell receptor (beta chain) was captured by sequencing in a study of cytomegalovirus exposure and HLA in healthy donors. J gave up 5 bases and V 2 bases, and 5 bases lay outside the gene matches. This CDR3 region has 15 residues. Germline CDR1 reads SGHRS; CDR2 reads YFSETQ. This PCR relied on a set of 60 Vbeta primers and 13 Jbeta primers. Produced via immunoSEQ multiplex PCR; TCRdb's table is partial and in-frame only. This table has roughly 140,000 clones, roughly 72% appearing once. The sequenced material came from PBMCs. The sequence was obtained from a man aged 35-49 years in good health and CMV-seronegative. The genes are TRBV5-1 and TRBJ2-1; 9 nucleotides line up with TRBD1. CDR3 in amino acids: CASSLGTGKNNEQFF. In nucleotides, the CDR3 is TGCGCCAGCAGCTTAGGGACAGGGAAAAACAATGAGCAGTTCTTC.